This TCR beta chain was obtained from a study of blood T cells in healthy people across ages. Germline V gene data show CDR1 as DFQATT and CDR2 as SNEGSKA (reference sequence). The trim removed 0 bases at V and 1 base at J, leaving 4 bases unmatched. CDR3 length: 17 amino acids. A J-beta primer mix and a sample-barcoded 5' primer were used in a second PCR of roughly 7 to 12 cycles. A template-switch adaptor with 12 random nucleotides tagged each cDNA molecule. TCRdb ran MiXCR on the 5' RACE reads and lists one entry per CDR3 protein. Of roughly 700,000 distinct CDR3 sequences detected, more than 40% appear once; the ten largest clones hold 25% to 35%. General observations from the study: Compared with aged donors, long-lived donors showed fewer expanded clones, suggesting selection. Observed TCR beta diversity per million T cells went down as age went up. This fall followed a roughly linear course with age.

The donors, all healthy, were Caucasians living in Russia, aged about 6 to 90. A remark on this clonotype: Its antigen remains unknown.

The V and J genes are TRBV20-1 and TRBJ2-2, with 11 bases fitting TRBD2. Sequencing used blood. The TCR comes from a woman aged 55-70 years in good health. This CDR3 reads CSARDRLAGGNTGELFF. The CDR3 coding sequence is TGCAGTGCTAGAGATCGTCTAGCGGGAGGGAACACCGGGGAGCTGTTTTTT.